The 5 T cell receptor beta chains in this list originate from one sample, sequenced in a study of cytomegalovirus exposure and HLA in healthy donors (dated by TCRdb to about 2017). Library method: the immunoSEQ multiplex PCR assay. A mixture of 60 forward primers for TCR Vbeta segments and 13 reverse primers for TCR Jbeta segments was used in the multiplex PCR. Drawn from immuneACCESS, this table holds only the in-frame rearrangements with V and J called that TCRdb kept. Clones are partly lost; checked studies trace under half to an unresolved V gene and leave the rest unexplained. Within this sample are some 190,000 clones, with 77% of them counted one time only. Together, the top ten hold over 1.1% of the sample. The sequenced sample was PBMCs. These receptor sequences come from a man aged 18 to 35 in good health and CMV-seronegative.

J is TRBJ1-1 and V is TRBV6-6; TRBD1 agrees at 10 bases. There are 15 residues in the CDR3. The V gene's germline CDR1 is MNHNY and CDR2 SVGAGI (reference sequence). J lost 6 bases, V lost 0 bases, and 4 bases had no gene match. The CDR3 region is CASSYSGQGLAEAFF. The CDR3, as DNA: TGTGCCAGCAGTTACTCGGGACAGGGGCTCGCTGAAGCTTTCTTT.

This chain joins TRBV27 and TRBJ2-3, with D possibly matching TRBD1 (5 bases). The V and J ends lost 2 bases and 0 bases respectively, with 15 bases between them. Per the germline V gene, CDR1 is MNHEY and CDR2 is SMNVEV (reference sequence). The CDR3 length is 17 residues. In nucleotides, the CDR3 is TGTGCCAGCAGTTTAGAGAAGACAGCCTCTAGCACAGATACGCAGTATTTT. Protein: CASSLEKTASSTDTQYF.

The V call is TRBV11-2, the J call TRBJ1-4; the D gene is possibly TRBD1 (5 bases). V was shortened by 0 bases and J by 8 bases, with 10 bases between the two germline ends. Germline CDR1 is SGHAT and CDR2 is FQNNGV. This CDR3 contains 14 residues. DNA of the CDR3: TGTGCCAGCAGCTTAGATGGGGCGGGGGAAAAACTGTTTTTT. Translating it yields CASSLDGAGEKLFF.

The chain couples TRBV4-3 to TRBJ2-5; TRBD1 is a possible D gene (6 bases). The CDR3 covers 13 residues. Per germline, CDR1 LGHNA and CDR2 YSLEER. Deletions cut 4 bases from V and 2 bases from J, with 8 bases between. The CDR3 is CASSRDIQETQYF. The DNA for the CDR3 is TGCGCCAGCAGCCGGGACATACAAGAGACCCAGTACTTC.

The V and J genes are TRBV7-8 and TRBJ1-5; 7 positions match TRBD1. In germline, CDR1 is SGHVS, CDR2 FQNEAQ. The J segment lost 0 bases and the V segment lost 0 bases, leaving 5 bases of the junction unmatched. CDR3 length equals 17 residues. The CDR3 DNA reads as TGTGCCAGCAGCTTAGCGAGGGACAGATATAGCAATCAGCCCCAGCATTTT. Protein product: CASSLARDRYSNQPQHF.